This TCR beta chain emerged from a study of blood T cell repertoires in COVID-19. Across the whole study: The samples span acute and convalescent COVID-19 from the United States, Italy and Spain. Nucleic acid was either cDNA or gDNA, and it came from T cells, B-cell-depleted T cells, or PBMCs.

Authors' data handling: For nucleated cells, counts were estimated from reference gene primer amplification. The data were produced by immunoSEQ multiplex PCR, yet TCRdb's version contains in-frame clones alone and is incomplete. V and J calls and clone size follow that table, whereas D and trimming were derived from the DNA. This sample has under 250,000 clones, with about 90% found just once. J lost 3 bases, V lost 1 base, and 5 bases had no gene match. CDR1 and CDR2 from the germline V gene are LGHNT and FRNRAP. This CDR3 spans 15 amino acids. Recruited during active infection, patients (from Seattle) were subsequently followed longitudinally.

This clonotype was sampled from a man in his fifties or sixties with COVID-19, enrolled during active disease. The chain combines TRBV12-5 with TRBJ2-7; 8 nucleotides line up with TRBD2. The material sequenced was peripheral blood. The CDR3 coding sequence is TGTGCTAGTGGTTTGGATTCGGGGGGGAACTACGAGCAGTACTTC. Its translation: CASGLDSGGNYEQYF.